Given below is one T cell receptor beta chain in context. The investigators amplified TCR beta CDR3 regions from RNA transcripts. Carried out on the TCR CDR3, a first-round RT-PCR used the HTBI primer set. TCRdb reprocessed the multiplex PCR reads via MiXCR and lists one record per CDR3 protein. The top ten clones hold approximately 8.7% of a sample with hundreds of thousands of distinct CDR3 sequences, 35% to 40% of them seen once. These patients, aged 18 to 65, had recently diagnosed hyperthyroidism lasting under 2 months. Trimming pared 5 bases from V and 7 bases from J, leaving 15 bases between. Germline loops: CDR1 LGHNA, CDR2 YSLEER. The CDR3 loop spans 13 amino acids. These data come from a study of T cells in Graves' hyperthyroidism and ophthalmopathy. About the research overall: Prior to any treatment, at the point of initial diagnosis, peripheral blood was collected.

The source is a young man with Graves' hyperthyroidism. The rearrangement links TRBV4-3 to TRBJ2-7; possibly TRBD1 or TRBD2 for D (5 bases each). The sequenced sample was blood. The CDR3 sequence: CASSENDRGEQYF. The CDR3 nucleotides read TGCGCCAGCAGCGAAAACGACAGAGGGGAGCAGTACTTC.